The source of this T cell receptor beta chain is a study of shared clonotypes between healthy human individuals. With V trimmed by 0 bases and J by 8 bases, 11 bases remained unmatched. This CDR3 is built from 17 residues. CDR1 KGHSH and CDR2 LQKENI come from the germline V gene. Genomic DNA of each subset was evenly split across several immunoSEQ plates. Sequencing used immunoSEQ multiplex PCR; TCRdb keeps in-frame clones, though not all of them. The data contain about 600,000 clones, roughly 97% of them singletons. This TCR was sampled from a woman aged 25 to 45 in good health. The chain uses TRBV18 and TRBJ2-1; 9 bases map to TRBD2. The sequencing sample was made of naive CD4+ T cells sorted from blood. Subset given: CD45RA+ positively selected. CDR3 loop: CASSPPGVLAGNDEQFF. The CDR3 DNA sequence: TGTGCCAGCTCACCACCGGGGGTCCTAGCGGGGAATGATGAGCAGTTCTTC.